Detailed here is one T cell receptor (beta chain). Its antigen is unknown. Germline-derived CDR1 and CDR2 are LNHDA and SQIVND (reference sequence). The CDR3 extends over 14 amino acids. Between the trimmed V and J ends, which lost 5 bases and 4 bases, there was a span of 11 bases. Clones were read by immunoSEQ multiplex PCR, and TCRdb kept only the in-frame ones, dropping some. The data contain tens of thousands of clones, roughly 84% of them singletons. This specimen belongs to a study of OX40 agonist ivuxolimab in advanced cancers. Study results and limitations: Expanded peripheral T-cell antigen specificity went undetermined. Dose levels from 0.1 to 3.0 mg/kg saw CD4+ and CD8+ blood T cells expand clonally by week 6.

This sequence originates from an adult with an advanced solid tumor such as melanoma, head and neck, liver or kidney cancer. This specimen was CD4+ or CD8+ T cells sorted from blood, taken in a trial of the OX40 agonist ivuxolimab. This chain joins TRBV19 and TRBJ2-2, with no clear D. This chain's CDR3 is CASSPLLSTGELFF. The CDR3, as DNA: TGTGCCAGTAGTCCCCTGTTATCCACCGGGGAGCTGTTTTTT.